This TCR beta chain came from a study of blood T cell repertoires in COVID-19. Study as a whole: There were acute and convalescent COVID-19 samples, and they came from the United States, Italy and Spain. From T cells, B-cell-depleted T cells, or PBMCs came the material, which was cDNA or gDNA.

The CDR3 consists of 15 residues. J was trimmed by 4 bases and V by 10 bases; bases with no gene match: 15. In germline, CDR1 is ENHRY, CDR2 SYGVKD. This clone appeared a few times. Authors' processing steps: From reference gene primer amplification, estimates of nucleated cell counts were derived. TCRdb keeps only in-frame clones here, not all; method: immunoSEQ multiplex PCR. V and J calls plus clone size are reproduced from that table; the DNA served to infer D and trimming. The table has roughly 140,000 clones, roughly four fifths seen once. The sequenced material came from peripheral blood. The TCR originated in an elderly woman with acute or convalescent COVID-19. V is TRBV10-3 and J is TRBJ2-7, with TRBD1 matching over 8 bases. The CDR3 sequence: CATSGQGSHLYEQYF. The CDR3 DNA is TGTGCCACCTCAGGACAGGGCAGTCACTTATACGAGCAGTACTTC.